This T cell receptor (beta chain) was sequenced during a study of blood T cell repertoires in COVID-19. Looked up from germline, CDR1 is MDHEN and CDR2 is SYDVKM. The CDR3 loop spans 17 amino acids. V gave up 5 bases and J gave up 7 bases; unmatched junction bases: 17. As processed by the authors: How many nucleated cells were present was estimated from reference gene primer amplification. TCRdb's table, derived via immunoSEQ multiplex PCR, lists solely in-frame clones and lacks some. V and J calls and clone size are as listed in that table; D and trimming were resolved from the DNA. This table holds fewer than 200,000 clones, 88% found once.

Sequences were obtained from peripheral blood. The chain has TRBV28 and TRBJ1-5; 7 bases are a match to TRBD1. This clonotype originated in a man aged 50 or older who had recovered from COVID-19. The CDR3 region has the DNA TGTGCCAGCAGTCCCCGACAGGGAGGCGTCCAGGGACAGCCCCAGCATTTT. Amino acids: CASSPRQGGVQGQPQHF.